Sequencing of this TCR beta chain was carried out in a study of a mutant IDH1 vaccine in newly diagnosed glioma. Study details: At week 35 came visit V12, and visit V13 followed at week 47.

General study results and limits: Detectable vaccine-induced immune responses arose in more than 85% of patients.

Here immunoSEQ multiplex PCR was the method, and the copy in TCRdb shows in-frame clones only, minus some. The sample comprises around 60,000 clones, 84% of which are singletons, and roughly 4% rests with the top ten. The CDR3 runs to 15 residues. Germline V gene data show CDR1 as MDHEN and CDR2 as SYDVKM. Trimming removed 2 bases from V and 10 bases from J, with 15 bases in between. Time point defined: week 35, safety follow-up. Each dose delivered 300 ug of mutant IDH1 20-mer peptide subcutaneously with imiquimod. To note about this clone: What it binds is unknown.

Source: PBMCs, taken from a glioma patient whose treatment included an IDH1 peptide vaccine. This clonotype was obtained from a man aged 30 to 39 with glioma. V is TRBV28 and J is TRBJ1-6; possible D gene TRBD1, 6 bases. The CDR3 DNA reads as TGTGCCAGCAGTTTACCCCAGGGGACCTACTCACCCCTCCACTTT. Residues: CASSLPQGTYSPLHF.